Below are 27 T cell receptor beta chains sequenced from a single sample in a study of T cells in localized non-small cell lung cancer. The repertoire was sequenced with immunoSEQ multiplex PCR; TCRdb's copy has only in-frame clones and lacks some. The sample has about 74,000 clones, about 88% seen once; the top ten hold 1.3%. The material was peripheral blood, obtained before any cancer treatment. These receptors were obtained from an older female donor with stage I lung adenocarcinoma.

Remarks on this clone: The same CDR3 is also encoded by other DNA sequences in this sample. The chain employs TRBV5-6 and TRBJ2-6, with D perhaps matching TRBD1 or TRBD2 (5 bases each). Deletions cut 4 bases from V and 3 bases from J, with 23 bases between. CDR1 SGHDT and CDR2 YYEEEE come from the germline V gene. The CDR3 loop spans 19 amino acids. CDR3 amino acids: CASSILSGTDLLGANVLTF. The DNA for the CDR3 is TGTGCCAGCAGCATACTTTCCGGGACGGATCTTCTTGGGGCCAACGTCCTGACTTTC.

The chain employs TRBV5-1 and TRBJ2-5; D remains unclear. V was clipped by 1 base and J by 0 bases, with 7 bases between them. Looked up from germline, CDR1 is SGHRS and CDR2 is YFSETQ. The CDR3 is made up of 14 amino acids. The CDR3 DNA is TGCGCCAGCAGCTTGTTGGGCCACCAAGAGACCCAGTACTTC. As protein: CASSLLGHQETQYF.

The CDR3 DNA reads TGCGCCAGCAGCTTGCGGATCACCTCTGGAAACACCATATATTTT. It specifies CASSLRITSGNTIYF. The gene calls are TRBV5-1 and TRBJ1-3; no definite D call. The CDR3 loop spans 15 amino acids. The V end lost 1 base, the J end lost 0 bases, and 8 bases lay between the germline ends. Germline assignment: CDR1 SGHRS and CDR2 YFSETQ. Combining the CDR3 with reference TRBV5-1 and TRBJ1-3 gives the whole variable domain KAGVTQTPRYLIKTRGQQVTLSCSPISGHRSVSWYQQTPGQGLQFLFEYFSETQRNKGNFPGRFSGRQFSNSRSEMNVSTLELGDSALYLCASSLRITSGNTIYFGEGSWLTVV.

This clone came up once. The CDR3 sequence: CASSLFGTSYNEQFF. CDR3 in DNA: TGTGCCAGCAGCTTGTTCGGGACTTCCTACAATGAGCAGTTCTTC. The rearrangement uses TRBV4-2 and TRBJ2-1, with D possibly matching TRBD2 (6 bases). The germline V gene encodes CDR1 LGHNA and CDR2 YNFKEQ. The CDR3 length is 15 residues. Trimming left V 5 bases short and J 1 base short, with 12 bases between.

V gene TRBV20-1 combines with J gene TRBJ2-1, with unresolved D. Germline CDR1 DFQATT, CDR2 SNEGSKA (reference sequence). There are 10 residues in the CDR3. Trimming took 6 bases from V and 4 from J, leaving 4 bases between them. The CDR3 DNA reads TGCAGTGCCAGATACAATGAGCAGTTCTTC. Its translation: CSARYNEQFF.

The chain recombines TRBV7-3 with TRBJ2-2; D remains unclear. Germline CDR1 is SGHTA and CDR2 is FQGTGA. The CDR3 extends over 13 amino acids. Trimming pared 4 bases from V and 2 bases from J, leaving 5 bases between. CDR3 in amino acids: CASSSSNTGELFF. In DNA form, the CDR3 reads TGTGCCAGCAGCTCTTCAAACACCGGGGAGCTGTTTTTT.

The chain is built from TRBV4-3 and TRBJ2-5; the match to TRBD2 covers 14 bases. CDR1 is LGHNA and CDR2 is YSLEER in the germline V gene. The junction had 20 bases not matched to a gene; V was cut back by 1 base and J by 7 bases. The CDR3 length is 21 residues. Here the CDR3 reads CASSQGAGLAGGPGRGGTQYF. The CDR3 region has the DNA TGCGCCAGCAGCCAAGGGGCAGGACTAGCGGGAGGTCCGGGCCGGGGGGGGACCCAGTACTTC.

Written as DNA, the CDR3 is TGTGCCACCAGCAGAGCCCTCCAGGGGGCTGAGACCCAGTACTTC. Translation: CATSRALQGAETQYF. The chain couples TRBV15 to TRBJ2-5, with 8 bases fitting TRBD1. V was clipped by 1 base and J by 5 bases; unmatched bases: 6. CDR3 length: 15 residues. Germline-derived CDR1 and CDR2 are LNHNV and YYDKDF (reference sequence). The whole variable domain, filled in from reference TRBV15 and TRBJ2-5, reads DAMVIQNPRYQVTQFGKPVTLSCSQTLNHNVMYWYQQKSSQAPKLLFHYYDKDFNNEADTPDNFQSRRPNTSFCFLDIRSPGLGDTAMYLCATSRALQGAETQYFGPGTRLLVL.

As to this clone: Mismatch with germline at one junction end may stem from a read error. The chain carries TRBV20-1 and TRBJ1-1; D is unresolved. Germline CDR1 DFQATT, CDR2 SNEGSKA (reference sequence). The CDR3 is made up of 8 amino acids. CDR3 sequence (DNA): TGCAGTGCTAGAGTACTCTTGTTC. Encoded protein: CSARVLLF.

The chain has TRBV5-1 and TRBJ1-5, with 9 bases identical to TRBD1. The V segment lost 4 bases and the J segment 2 bases; nucleotides outside the gene matches: 4. CDR3 size: 15 residues. CDR1 is SGHRS and CDR2 is YFSETQ in the germline V gene. CDR3 amino acids: CASSRTGGGNQPQHF. CDR3 coding DNA: TGCGCCAGCAGCCGAACAGGGGGCGGCAATCAGCCCCAGCATTTT. Based on the CDR3 plus reference TRBV5-1 and TRBJ1-5, the full variable domain is KAGVTQTPRYLIKTRGQQVTLSCSPISGHRSVSWYQQTPGQGLQFLFEYFSETQRNKGNFPGRFSGRQFSNSRSEMNVSTLELGDSALYLCASSRTGGGNQPQHFGDGTRLSIL.

This clone was seen once. J is TRBJ2-1 and V is TRBV13, with D tentatively TRBD2 (5 bases). The germline V gene has CDR1 PRHDT and CDR2 FYEKMQ (reference sequence). The CDR3 sequence is 13 residues long. The V and J ends lost 5 bases and 3 bases respectively, with 8 bases between them. CDR3 loop: CASSTRDYNEQFF. The CDR3 nucleotides read TGTGCCAGCAGCACCCGGGACTACAATGAGCAGTTCTTC.

The rearrangement uses TRBV4-2 and TRBJ2-1; the D call may be TRBD1 or TRBD2 (6 bases each). CDR3 size: 18 residues. V lost 0 bases and J 6 bases, leaving 21 bases between the germline ends. Germline-derived CDR1 and CDR2 are LGHNA and YNFKEQ. The CDR3 loop reads CASSQDPRGRVLGNEQFF. Here the CDR3 DNA reads TGTGCCAGCAGCCAAGATCCCCGGGGGCGGGTATTGGGCAATGAGCAGTTCTTC.

This clone appeared once. The rearrangement uses TRBV11-3 and TRBJ1-2; 7 nucleotides align to TRBD1. Germline CDR1 SGHNT, CDR2 YENEEA. J gave up 8 bases and V 4 bases, and 16 bases lay outside the gene matches. The CDR3 runs to 16 residues. CDR3 in amino acids: CASSSTGVASQGGYTF. The CDR3 DNA reads as TGTGCCAGCAGCTCCACAGGGGTCGCATCCCAAGGAGGCTACACCTTC.

The chain carries TRBV21-1 and TRBJ2-2; TRBD1, the table's D call, lacks a check against the DNA. TRBV21-1 is flagged as a pseudogene. This CDR3 spans 17 amino acids. CDR3 DNA sequence: TGTGCCAGCAGCAAGCCTACCGGGACAGAGAACACCGGGGAGCTGTTTTTT. It specifies CASSKPTGTENTGELFF.

V gene TRBV28 combines with J gene TRBJ1-2; possibly TRBD1 for D (6 bases). V was pared by 6 bases and J by 8 bases, with 16 bases between. Germline CDR1 and CDR2: MDHEN and SYDVKM. The CDR3 length is 13 residues. CDR3 region: CASSPDRRRGYTF. CDR3 DNA sequence: TGTGCCAGCAGCCCCGACAGGCGGAGAGGCTACACCTTC.

V is TRBV11-1 and J is TRBJ1-1; TRBD1 aligns across 8 bases. Germline V gene sequence: CDR1 SGHAT, CDR2 FQDESV (reference sequence). The CDR3 is 16 residues long. J gave up 0 bases and V 5 bases, and 8 bases lay outside the gene matches. In nucleotides, the CDR3 is TGTGCCAGCAGCCTATACGGACAGGGTTTGAACACTGAAGCTTTCTTT. Its translation: CASSLYGQGLNTEAFF.

The V call is TRBV27, the J call TRBJ1-4; 7 bases line up with TRBD1. The CDR3 loop spans 16 amino acids. The germline V gene has CDR1 MNHEY and CDR2 SMNVEV (reference sequence). J lost 4 bases, V lost 5 bases, and 10 bases had no gene match. The CDR3 region has the DNA TGTGCCAGCAGTCCCTCCGGGACAGCTTTTAATGAAAAACTGTTTTTT. This sequence encodes CASSPSGTAFNEKLFF. Looking up the rest from reference TRBV27 and TRBJ1-4 gives the full variable domain: EAQVTQNPRYLITVTGKKLTVTCSQNMNHEYMSWYRQDPGLGLRQIYYSMNVEVTDKGDVPEGYKVSRKEKRNFPLILESPSPNQTSLYFCASSPSGTAFNEKLFFGSGTQLSVL.

V and J are TRBV11-2 and TRBJ2-7, with TRBD1 matching 7 bases. Germline V gene sequence: CDR1 SGHAT, CDR2 FQNNGV. This CDR3 is built from 17 residues. V shed 1 base, J shed 1 base, and the junction held 10 bases outside the gene matches. The DNA for the CDR3 is TGTGCCAGCAGCTTAGTTTTGTACAGGGGATCATCCTACGAGCAGTACTTC. Protein product: CASSLVLYRGSSYEQYF.

This chain connects TRBV5-1 to TRBJ2-1; D gene uncertain. The CDR3 runs to 17 residues. The V gene lost 3 bases and the J gene lost 0 bases, with 16 bases spanning the gap. The germline CDR1 and CDR2 sequences are SGHRS and YFSETQ. The CDR3: CASSSAPPTRSYNEQFF. CDR3 coding DNA: TGCGCCAGCAGCTCCGCTCCTCCCACCCGCTCCTACAATGAGCAGTTCTTC.

This clone was recorded a few times. V usage is TRBV5-4 and J usage is TRBJ2-3, with D possibly being TRBD2 (6 bases). The CDR3 is 15 residues long. V was shortened by 3 bases and J by 0 bases, with 11 bases between the two germline ends. Germline CDR1 and CDR2: SGHNT and YYREEE (reference sequence). The CDR3 is CASSSMTSSTDTQYF. DNA of the CDR3: TGTGCCAGCAGCTCCATGACTAGTAGCACAGATACGCAGTATTTT.

The chain is built from TRBV2 and TRBJ1-1; no clear D gene. The V gene lost 1 base and the J gene lost 9 bases, with 15 bases spanning the gap. The germline V gene encodes CDR1 SNHLY and CDR2 FYNNEI. The CDR3 sequence is 14 residues long. The CDR3 region has the DNA TGTGCCAGCAGTGAAGGGACCCGGGTAGATCAAGCTTTCTTT. The encoded protein is CASSEGTRVDQAFF.

The V and J genes are TRBV5-1 and TRBJ2-2, with 7 bases fitting TRBD1. Germline V gene data show CDR1 as SGHRS and CDR2 as YFSETQ. The CDR3 extends over 14 amino acids. With 4 bases clipped from V and 7 bases from J, the junction kept 7 bases outside the gene matches. The CDR3 loop is CASSRDSSLGELFF. For the CDR3, the DNA is TGCGCCAGCAGCCGGGACAGTTCTCTCGGGGAGCTGTTTTTT.

This clone has only one observation. V is TRBV19 and J is TRBJ1-1, with D unclear. V was pared by 5 bases and J by 1 base, with 8 bases between. From germline, CDR1 is LNHDA and CDR2 SQIVND (reference sequence). The CDR3 spans 13 residues. CDR3 DNA: TGTGCCAGTAGTGCTCAAAGGAACACTGAAGCTTTCTTT. The encoded protein is CASSAQRNTEAFF.

A few counts support this clone. V gene TRBV29-1 combines with J gene TRBJ1-1; D gene ambiguous. Germline lookup yields CDR1 SQVTM and CDR2 ANQGSEA. V lost 8 bases, J lost 1 base, and 11 bases lay in between. The CDR3 has 12 residues. The CDR3: CSSSEGNTEAFF. Here the CDR3 DNA reads TGCAGCTCCTCCGAGGGGAACACTGAAGCTTTCTTT.

The J gene is TRBJ2-7, the V gene TRBV28; D is possibly TRBD1 (6 bases). Germline CDR1 is MDHEN and CDR2 is SYDVKM. V was shortened by 2 bases and J by 0 bases, with 8 bases between the two germline ends. This CDR3 region has 14 residues. The CDR3 DNA follows: TGTGCCAGCAGTTTAAGGGACAACTCCTACGAGCAGTACTTC. Its translation: CASSLRDNSYEQYF.

The chain employs TRBV11-2 and TRBJ1-2, with D unclear. Trimming removed 7 bases at V and 8 bases at J, with 17 bases between. The V gene's germline CDR1 is SGHAT and CDR2 FQNNGV. This CDR3 has 13 amino acids. In DNA, the CDR3 is TGTGCCAGCACCTGGGCAGAGGAAAGGGGCTACACCTTC. It encodes CASTWAEERGYTF.

The J gene is TRBJ2-7, the V gene TRBV29-1; possibly TRBD2 for D (6 bases). This CDR3 has 14 residues. V was cut by 6 bases and J by 0 bases, with 15 bases left in between. Germline CDR1 is SQVTM and CDR2 is ANQGSEA. CDR3 sequence reads: CSVLLADSSYEQYF. CDR3 nucleotides: TGCAGCGTCTTACTAGCTGATAGCTCCTACGAGCAGTACTTC.